Shown below are 12 T cell receptor beta chains from a single sample sequenced in a study of identical twins. MiXCR, applied by TCRdb to the 5' RACE reads, yields one record per CDR3 protein. Seen here are roughly 1,500,000 distinct CDR3 sequences, under 35% observed once, and the top ten hold around 0.3%. Sequenced sample: cord blood. The source is a newborn girl in good health.

This clonotype was recorded a few times. The J gene is TRBJ2-3, the V gene TRBV6-1, with TRBD2 matching over 8 bases. CDR3 length equals 15 residues. Germline loops: CDR1 MNHNS, CDR2 SASEGT. With 6 bases clipped from V and 0 bases from J, the junction kept 5 bases outside the gene matches. The CDR3 nucleotides read TGTGCCAGCAGATACTGGACTAGCAGCACAGATACGCAGTATTTT. It is translated as CASRYWTSSTDTQYF.

The chain couples TRBV25-1 to TRBJ1-1, with 7 bases that match TRBD1. The germline CDR1 and CDR2 sequences are MGHDK and SYGVNS. J was trimmed by 0 bases and V by 11 bases; bases with no gene match: 6. The CDR3 loop spans 13 amino acids. As DNA, the CDR3 is TGTGCCTGCGTGGACAGGATGAACACTGAAGCTTTCTTT. This encodes CACVDRMNTEAFF.

There are many counts of this clonotype. This sequence joins TRBV29-1 and TRBJ2-7; the D gene could be TRBD1 or TRBD2 (5 bases each). Germline V gene lookup returns CDR1 SQVTM and CDR2 ANQGSEA. Trimming removed 5 bases from V and 3 bases from J, with 20 bases in between. The CDR3 is 15 amino acids. Here the CDR3 DNA reads TGCAGCGTTCAATCTACCGGGACCCTATTCTACGAGCAGTACTTC. Translated: CSVQSTGTLFYEQYF.

Only a few counts were recorded for this clonotype. The rearrangement uses TRBV7-2 and TRBJ2-7; D might be TRBD2 (5 bases). The CDR3 is 13 amino acids. Germline V lookup: CDR1 SGHTA, CDR2 FQGNSA. V was pared by 2 bases and J by 8 bases, with 13 bases between. The CDR3 reads CASSLRAAEKQYF. DNA for the CDR3: TGTGCCAGCAGCTTAAGAGCGGCCGAGAAGCAGTACTTC.

The table lists this clonotype with a few counts. The V and J genes are TRBV28 and TRBJ2-3; D not resolved. Trimming took off 5 bases at V and 2 bases at J, with 14 bases between the two ends. Germline CDR1 MDHEN, CDR2 SYDVKM. The CDR3 sequence is 15 residues long. The CDR3 spells CASSPRAPFTDTQYF. CDR3 in DNA: TGTGCCAGCAGTCCCCGGGCCCCCTTCACAGATACGCAGTATTTT.

V is TRBV20-1 and J is TRBJ1-5; D is unclear. The CDR3 is 15 amino acids. V shed 1 base and J shed 0 bases, with 10 bases lying between them. Germline assignment: CDR1 DFQATT and CDR2 SNEGSKA (reference sequence). In DNA form, the CDR3 reads TGCAGTGCTAGAGTCTCGCGATATAGCAATCAGCCCCAGCATTTT. It codes for CSARVSRYSNQPQHF.

The gene calls are TRBV9 and TRBJ2-7; TRBD1 matches at 8 bases. Germline assignment: CDR1 SGDLS and CDR2 YYNGEE. This CDR3 comprises 15 residues. Trimming at V came to 4 bases and at J to 4 bases, leaving 10 bases not matched to a gene. Here the CDR3 reads CASSPRTGPPYEQYF. Here the CDR3 DNA reads TGTGCCAGCAGCCCCCGGACAGGGCCCCCTTACGAGCAGTACTTC. The full variable domain, with the rest looked up from reference TRBV9 and TRBJ2-7, is DSGVTQTPKHLITATGQRVTLRCSPRSGDLSVYWYQQSLDQGLQFLIQYYNGEERAKGNILERFSAQQFPDLHSELNLSSLELGDSALYFCASSPRTGPPYEQYFGPGTRLTVT.

The V and J genes are TRBV28 and TRBJ2-2; a possible D gene is TRBD2 (5 bases). Trimming pared 4 bases from V and 3 bases from J, leaving 12 bases between. CDR3 size: 15 residues. Looked up from germline, CDR1 is MDHEN and CDR2 is SYDVKM. CDR3 nucleotides: TGTGCCAGCAGTTCCCTACGGGGTGACACCGGGGAGCTGTTTTTT. Residues: CASSSLRGDTGELFF.

The chain carries TRBV3-1 and TRBJ1-1; possible D gene TRBD1, 6 bases. V lost 3 bases, J lost 7 bases, and 9 bases lay in between. Germline CDR1 is LGHDT and CDR2 is YNNKEL (reference sequence). The CDR3 runs to 12 residues. The CDR3 DNA reads TGTGCCAGCAGCCATGGACAGTTTGAAGCTTTCTTT. As protein: CASSHGQFEAFF.

The J gene is TRBJ1-6, the V gene TRBV20-1, with unresolved D. This CDR3 has 13 amino acids. V gave up 5 bases and J gave up 7 bases, with 12 bases separating them. The germline V gene encodes CDR1 DFQATT and CDR2 SNEGSKA (reference sequence). CDR3 residues: CSAPRGCNSPLHF. DNA for the CDR3: TGCAGTGCTCCCCGGGGATGCAATTCACCCCTCCACTTT.

In the case of this clonotype: This may be a read error: a much more frequent sequence differs by one nucleotide. V gene TRBV5-1 combines with J gene TRBJ2-3; 9 positions agree with TRBD2. The length of the CDR3 is 13 residues. CDR1 and CDR2 (germline): SGHRS, YFSETQ. After removal of 8 bases from V and 6 bases from J, the junction contained 7 bases not matched to a gene. CDR3 sequence reads: CASPTSGSDTQYF. For the CDR3, the DNA is TGCGCCAGTCCGACTAGCGGTTCGGATACGCAGTATTTT.

The chain is built from TRBV27 and TRBJ1-5; 11 nucleotides align to TRBD1. Germline V gene data show CDR1 as MNHEY and CDR2 as SMNVEV (reference sequence). This CDR3 is 15 amino acids long. Germline trimming cut 7 bases from V and 2 bases from J; bases unmatched to any gene: 4. The CDR3 DNA sequence: TGTGCCAGCACGGGGACAGGGGGAGGCAATCAGCCCCAGCATTTT. Its protein product is CASTGTGGGNQPQHF.